The clone carrying this T cell receptor (beta chain) was found many times. Its antigen is currently unknown. This sample stems from a study of neurological immune-mediated disorders. Study overall: Of the multiple sclerosis patients, approximately 34 in total, some 30 were relapsing-remitting and 3 were secondary progressive. General observations from the study: The most TCR clonal expansion was seen in HTLV-1-associated myelopathy, and the least was seen in multiple sclerosis, which fell below healthy controls.

Whenever a sequencing run was performed, it yielded over 170 million TCR-beta sequences from 15-18 subjects. Each CDR3 protein gets one entry after TCRdb re-called the 5' RACE reads with MiXCR. The sample yields around 61,000 distinct CDR3 sequences, roughly 4.9% seen once. The CDR3 totals 17 residues. Trimming removed 5 bases at V and 1 base at J, with 19 bases between. Sequenced input: PBMCs. This receptor was obtained from a human donor with multiple sclerosis. The donor label of this sample is uncertain. The rearrangement joins TRBV12-3 or TRBV12-4 to TRBJ2-3; D is perhaps TRBD2 (6 bases). CDR3 sequence reads: CASSPRPGTPGTDTQYF. CDR3 bases: TGTGCCAGCAGTCCCAGACCCGGGACTCCAGGCACAGATACGCAGTATTTT.